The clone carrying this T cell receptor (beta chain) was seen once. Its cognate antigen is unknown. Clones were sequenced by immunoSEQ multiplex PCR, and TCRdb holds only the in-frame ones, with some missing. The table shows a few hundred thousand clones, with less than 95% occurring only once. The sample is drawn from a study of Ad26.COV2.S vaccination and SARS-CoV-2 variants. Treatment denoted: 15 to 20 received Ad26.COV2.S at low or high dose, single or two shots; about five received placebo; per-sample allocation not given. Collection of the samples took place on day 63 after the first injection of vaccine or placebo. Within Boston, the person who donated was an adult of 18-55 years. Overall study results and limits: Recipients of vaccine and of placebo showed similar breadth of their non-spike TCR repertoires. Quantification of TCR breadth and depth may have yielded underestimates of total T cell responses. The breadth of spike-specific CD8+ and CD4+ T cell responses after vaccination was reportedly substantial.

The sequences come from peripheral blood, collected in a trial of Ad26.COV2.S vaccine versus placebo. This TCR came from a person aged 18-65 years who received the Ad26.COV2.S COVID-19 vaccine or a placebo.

The CDR3 DNA sequence: TGTGCCAGCAGCCTCGGACCGTATCGGGATAATGAGCAGTTCTTC. Its translation: CASSLGPYRDNEQFF. The V call is TRBV11-2, the J call TRBJ2-1, with D maybe TRBD2 (5 bases). Germline CDR1 reads SGHAT; CDR2 reads FQNNGV. The ends were cut back, 5 bases at V and 7 bases at J, with 18 bases in the middle. The CDR3 totals 15 residues.